Included here is one T cell receptor beta chain sequence, with context. The antigen is unknown. The data are from a study of graft-versus-host responses after intestinal transplantation. Study at large: Multivisceral, liver-intestinal, or isolated intestinal transplants were given to recipients. Once they had received anti-thymocyte globulin induction, all recipients took tacrolimus and steroids for around 3 years. Study results and limitations: Early post-transplant HvG declines tracked with peak circulating GvH clone levels. GvH clones surfaced in recipient marrow, some emerging earlier in ileum or blood.

This CDR3 spans 17 amino acids. V lost 5 bases to trimming and J lost 5 bases, with 24 bases between them. Germline V gene sequence: CDR1 SGHTA, CDR2 FQGNSA. TCRdb's copy holds only in-frame clones and misses some; the assay was immunoSEQ multiplex PCR. The sample comprises under 150,000 clones, roughly 96% of which are singletons, and 3% to 4% rests with the top ten. The receptor's source is a human donor who received an intestinal transplant. Here the sequenced sample was unstimulated CD8+ T cells sorted from spleen or lymph node cells, taken before intestinal transplant. The rearrangement uses TRBV7-2 and TRBJ2-5; a weak D match, TRBD1 (6 bases). CDR3 sequence (DNA): TGTGCCAGCAGCGCCTACCGGGACACGTACGAAGGGGAGACCCAGTACTTC. The encoded protein is CASSAYRDTYEGETQYF. The complete variable domain, with remaining parts taken from reference TRBV7-2 and TRBJ2-5, reads GAGVSQSPSNKVTEKGKDVELRCDPISGHTALYWYRQSLGQGLEFLIYFQGNSAPDKSGLPSDRFSAERTGGSVSTLTIQRTQQEDSAVYLCASSAYRDTYEGETQYFGPGTRLLVL.